One sample yielded the 3 T cell receptor beta chains listed below, sequenced in a study of vaccination and CD4 T cells after COVID-19. Cultured CD4+ T cell DNA was sequenced using the Oncomine TCR Beta short-read assay. One entry per CDR3 protein, called by TCRdb with MiXCR from the PCR reads. The table lists approximately 7,000 distinct CDR3 sequences, 73% of them singletons. Described treatment: approximately nine-day PBMC culture with coronavirus spike peptide pools or control peptides (ViraFEST assay). Antigens of these TCRs are unknown. The sample consisted of CD4+ T cells from blood, cultured in vitro. These receptors were collected from a human donor who had recovered from COVID-19.

The chain joins TRBV6-1 to TRBJ2-4; 10 positions match TRBD1. The ends lost 7 bases at V and 2 bases at J; junction bases unmatched: 5. Germline V gene sequence: CDR1 MNHNS, CDR2 SASEGT. The CDR3 runs to 15 residues. The CDR3 loop is CASTGTGVSKNIQYF. Here the CDR3 DNA reads TGTGCCAGCACCGGGACAGGGGTGTCCAAAAACATTCAGTACTTC.

The genes are TRBV20-1 and TRBJ1-2; a possible D gene is TRBD1 (5 bases). CDR3 length equals 17 residues. Trimming took off 0 bases at V and 5 bases at J, with 22 bases between the two ends. Germline values: CDR1 DFQATT, CDR2 SNEGSKA (reference sequence). The CDR3 here is CSARDPSGRGVWYGYTF. CDR3 bases: TGCAGTGCTAGAGACCCCTCCGGGAGGGGCGTTTGGTATGGCTACACCTTC.

The rearrangement uses TRBV12-3 or TRBV12-4 and TRBJ1-2; 7 positions match TRBD1. The trim removed 1 base at V and 5 bases at J, leaving 4 bases unmatched. The CDR3 is made up of 14 amino acids. The CDR3 reads CASSLDRGKYGYTF. The DNA of the CDR3 is TGTGCCAGCAGTTTAGACAGGGGCAAATATGGCTACACCTTC.